The 13 T cell receptor beta chains below come from one sample, sequenced in a study of cytomegalovirus exposure and HLA in healthy donors. PCR involved 60 Vbeta and 13 Jbeta primers. Sequencing used immunoSEQ multiplex PCR; TCRdb keeps in-frame clones, though not all of them. The data hold 100,000 to 130,000 clones, with roughly 82% observed a single time. The sequenced material came from PBMCs. All receptors come from a male donor in good health and CMV-seronegative.

The chain carries TRBV29-1 and TRBJ1-2; maybe TRBD1 (5 bases). The CDR3 totals 14 residues. Germline CDR1 SQVTM, CDR2 ANQGSEA. The CDR3 DNA is TGCGGGGGGTGCGAGGGGTCAGCTAACTATGGCTACACCTTC. It specifies CGGCEGSANYGYTF.

The CDR3 loop is CASSYSPGQGVTQYF. In DNA, the CDR3 is TGTGCCAGCAGTTACTCTCCGGGACAGGGGGTTACCCAGTACTTC. The V and J genes are TRBV6-6 and TRBJ2-5; TRBD1 matches 11 bases. The germline gives CDR1 MNHNY, CDR2 SVGAGI (reference sequence). The CDR3 runs 15 residues. V trimming: 0 bases; J trimming: 8 bases; junction bases outside the gene matches: 5.

This clone has more than one count but fewer than ten. V gene TRBV6-6 combines with J gene TRBJ1-1; weak D call: TRBD1 (5 bases). V was clipped by 4 bases and J by 2 bases, with 8 bases between them. This CDR3 has 13 amino acids. Germline V CDR1 and CDR2: MNHNY, SVGAGI (reference sequence). Here the CDR3 reads CASSWGGNTEAFF. CDR3 DNA sequence: TGTGCCAGCAGTTGGGGGGGTAACACTGAAGCTTTCTTT.

The chain has TRBV2 and TRBJ1-2, with a tentative D call TRBD1 (5 bases). The CDR3 has 15 residues. V lost 4 bases, J lost 6 bases, and 18 bases lay in between. The V gene's germline CDR1 is SNHLY and CDR2 FYNNEI. The CDR3 loop is CASSGGRAESNGYTF. CDR3 coding DNA: TGTGCCAGCAGTGGAGGCAGGGCGGAATCCAATGGCTACACCTTC.

The V gene is TRBV11-1, the J gene TRBJ2-1; 11 bases align to TRBD2. The CDR3 length is 17 residues. From germline, CDR1 is SGHAT and CDR2 FQDESV (reference sequence). V was clipped by 5 bases and J by 4 bases; unmatched bases: 10. CDR3 protein: CASSLLAGDAGYNEQFF. CDR3 DNA sequence: TGTGCCAGCAGCCTACTAGCGGGAGATGCAGGTTACAATGAGCAGTTCTTC.

The V and J genes are TRBV7-9 and TRBJ1-2; D unclear. Germline V gene sequence: CDR1 SEHNR, CDR2 FQNEAQ (reference sequence). The CDR3 is 13 amino acids. V dropped 5 bases and J dropped 6 bases, with 13 bases sitting between them. For the CDR3, the DNA is TGTGCCAGCAGCCCCAAGACGGGAAATGGCTACACCTTC. Encoded protein: CASSPKTGNGYTF. The entire variable domain, with the rest obtained from reference TRBV7-9 and TRBJ1-2, is as follows: DTGVSQNPRHKITKRGQNVTFRCDPISEHNRLYWYRQTLGQGPEFLTYFQNEAQLEKSRLLSDRFSAERPKGSFSTLEIQRTEQGDSAMYLCASSPKTGNGYTFGSGTRLTVV.

V and J are TRBV27 and TRBJ2-2, with 9 positions matching TRBD2. Looked up from germline, CDR1 is MNHEY and CDR2 is SMNVEV (reference sequence). The CDR3 is made up of 15 amino acids. The V and J ends lost 5 bases and 5 bases, in that order; junction bases with no gene match: 6. DNA of the CDR3: TGTGCCAGCAGTCCGCACACTAGCGGGACCGGGGAGCTGTTTTTT. Its translation: CASSPHTSGTGELFF.

V usage is TRBV5-8 and J usage is TRBJ2-7; weak D call: TRBD1 (6 bases). Germline loops: CDR1 SGHTS, CDR2 YDEGEE. V lost 5 bases, J lost 2 bases, and 23 bases lay in between. The CDR3 runs 17 residues. CDR3 DNA sequence: TGTGCCAGCAGTTACGACAGGCAATCGAGGAGGCCCTACGAGCAGTACTTC. Its translation is CASSYDRQSRRPYEQYF.

V is TRBV2 and J is TRBJ2-5; TRBD2 is a possible D gene (5 bases). The CDR3 loop spans 14 amino acids. V gave up 5 bases and J gave up 11 bases, with 21 bases separating them. Germline values: CDR1 SNHLY, CDR2 FYNNEI. The CDR3 coding sequence is TGTGCCAGCAGTCCGCCGGGCGCAGCTCGCGGGCAGTACTTC. This translates into CASSPPGAARGQYF.

V gene TRBV5-1 combines with J gene TRBJ2-5; perhaps TRBD1 as D (5 bases). Germline V lookup: CDR1 SGHRS, CDR2 YFSETQ. The germline V and J ends were trimmed by 5 bases and 5 bases, with 16 bases remaining between them. The CDR3 has 14 amino acids. The CDR3 sequence is CASRRFGRDETQYF. The CDR3 nucleotides read TGCGCCAGCAGACGATTCGGCAGGGATGAGACCCAGTACTTC.

The V and J genes are TRBV6-6 and TRBJ1-2; TRBD1 is a possible D gene (5 bases). The V gene's germline CDR1 is MNHNY and CDR2 SVGAGI (reference sequence). Trimming pared 0 bases from V and 7 bases from J, leaving 9 bases between. There are 13 residues in the CDR3. The CDR3 coding sequence is TGTGCCAGCAGTTACTCTGAGACAGCTGGCTACACCTTC. Its protein product is CASSYSETAGYTF.

This clone has only a few counts. The rearrangement joins TRBV2 to TRBJ1-4; D unclear. V was pared by 6 bases and J by 2 bases, with 10 bases between. From germline, CDR1 is SNHLY and CDR2 FYNNEI. This CDR3 comprises 14 residues. CDR3 DNA: TGTGCCAGCAGACTAAGTTGGACTAATGAAAAACTGTTTTTT. Translated, it gives CASRLSWTNEKLFF.

The chain uses TRBV5-1 and TRBJ2-2, with TRBD2 matching over 7 bases. Germline CDR1 and CDR2: SGHRS and YFSETQ. The CDR3 totals 11 residues. Trimming removed 7 bases from V and 11 bases from J; junction bases left unmatched: 5. As DNA, the CDR3 is TGCGCCAGCGACGGGGGGTTCGAGCTGTTTTTT. Amino acids: CASDGGFELFF.